This T cell receptor beta chain was profiled in a study of patients and donors after allogeneic stem cell transplantation (dated by TCRdb to about 2020). Details on this clonotype: There is no known antigen for this receptor. No quality values exist for individual bases; no much larger clone is one base distant.

V is cut by 6 bases and J by 6 bases, and the space between the germline ends is 2 bases. CDR1 and CDR2 are drawn from the germline V gene: SNHLY, FYNNEI. Including the terminal cysteine and phenylalanine, the CDR3 comprises 9 residues. Here the CDR3 DNA is all that survives: 27 bases in frame from base 1. The library was produced with RT-PCR. The sequencing machine was a NextSeq 550. TCRdb passed the public sequencing reads through fastp at Q25 and MiXCR, retaining productive beta sequences. One record per CDR3 amino acid sequence lists the most common genes and DNA. This sample comprises 410,000 or so distinct CDR3 sequences, 16% of them detected only once. Of the sample, less than 8% falls within the top ten clones.

The chain links TRBV2 with TRBJ1-2; the D gene is unclear. What was sequenced was blood, either unsorted or a sorted T cell fraction (not recorded which). This sequence was found in a human donor who was either an allogeneic HSCT recipient or a stem cell or donor lymphocyte infusion donor (not recorded which). It is not recorded whose cells these are; they may come from a transplant donor. The DNA reads TGTGCCAGCAGGCATGGCTACACCTTC. This gives the protein CASRHGYTF.